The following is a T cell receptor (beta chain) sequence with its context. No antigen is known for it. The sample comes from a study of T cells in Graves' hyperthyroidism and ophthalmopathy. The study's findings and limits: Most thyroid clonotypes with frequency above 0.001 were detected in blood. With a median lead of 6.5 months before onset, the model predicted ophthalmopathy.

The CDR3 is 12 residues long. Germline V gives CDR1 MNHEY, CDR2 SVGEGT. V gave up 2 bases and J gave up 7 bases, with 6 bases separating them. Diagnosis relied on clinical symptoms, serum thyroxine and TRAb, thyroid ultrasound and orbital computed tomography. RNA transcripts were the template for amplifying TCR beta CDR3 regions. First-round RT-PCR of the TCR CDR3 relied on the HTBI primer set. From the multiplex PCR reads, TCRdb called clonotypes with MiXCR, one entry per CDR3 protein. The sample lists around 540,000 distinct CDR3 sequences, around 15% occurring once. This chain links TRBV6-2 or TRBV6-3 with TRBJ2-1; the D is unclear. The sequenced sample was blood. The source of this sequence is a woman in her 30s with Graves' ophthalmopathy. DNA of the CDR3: TGTGCCAGCAGTTACAATGGGAATGAGCAGTTCTTC. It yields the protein CASSYNGNEQFF.